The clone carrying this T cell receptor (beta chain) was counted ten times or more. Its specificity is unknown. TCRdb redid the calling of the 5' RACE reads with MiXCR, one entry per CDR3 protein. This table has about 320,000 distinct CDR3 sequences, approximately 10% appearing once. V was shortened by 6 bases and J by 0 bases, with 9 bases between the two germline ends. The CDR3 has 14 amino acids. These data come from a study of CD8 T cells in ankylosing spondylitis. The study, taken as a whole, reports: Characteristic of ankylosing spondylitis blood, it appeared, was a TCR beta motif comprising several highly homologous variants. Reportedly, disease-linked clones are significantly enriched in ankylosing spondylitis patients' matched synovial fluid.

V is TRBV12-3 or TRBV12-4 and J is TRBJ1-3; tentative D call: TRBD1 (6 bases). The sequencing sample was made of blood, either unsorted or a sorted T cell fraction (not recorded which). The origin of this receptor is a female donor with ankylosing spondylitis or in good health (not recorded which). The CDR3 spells CASRRQDSGNTIYF. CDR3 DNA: TGTGCCAGCAGGCGACAGGACTCTGGAAACACCATATATTTT.